One and the same sample provided the 11 T cell receptor beta chains below, sequenced in a study of blood T cell repertoires in COVID-19. Profiling relied on immunoSEQ multiplex PCR, and the TCRdb table lists in-frame clones only, not all of them. There are tens of thousands of clones in the sample; 80% to 85% occur only once, and 28% lies in the top ten. The sequenced sample was peripheral blood. These receptor sequences come from a woman of 80 years or more with active or convalescent COVID-19.

The chain employs TRBV5-4 and TRBJ1-2; D possibly corresponds to TRBD1 (6 bases). CDR1 is SGHNT, CDR2 YYREEE, per germline (reference sequence). Trimming shortened V by 6 bases and J by 3 bases, and 12 bases separated the two germline ends. This CDR3 spans 13 amino acids. CDR3: CASTLQGDYGYTF. CDR3 coding DNA: TGTGCCAGCACCTTACAGGGTGACTATGGCTACACCTTC.

This chain uses TRBV18 with TRBJ1-1; 7 nucleotides align to TRBD1. Germline CDR1 and CDR2: KGHSH and LQKENI. The CDR3 spans 15 residues. V trimming: 3 bases; J trimming: 1 base; junction bases outside the gene matches: 5. The CDR3 sequence is CASSPRTGPNTEAFF. The CDR3 DNA reads as TGTGCCAGCTCACCTCGGACAGGACCGAACACTGAAGCTTTCTTT.

The chain couples TRBV5-1 to TRBJ1-1; D remains ambiguous. The V gene's germline CDR1 is SGHRS and CDR2 YFSETQ. Trimming removed 4 bases at V and 7 bases at J, with 11 bases between. The CDR3 spans 12 residues. CDR3 in DNA: TGCGCCAGCAGCACGGGAACGATTGAAGCTTTCTTT. Amino acids: CASSTGTIEAFF.

The chain links TRBV10-3 to TRBJ1-2; weak D call: TRBD1 (6 bases). V was trimmed by 9 bases and J by 5 bases, leaving 22 bases between them. The CDR3 totals 15 residues. Germline CDR1 reads ENHRY; CDR2 reads SYGVKD. Here the CDR3 DNA reads TGTGCCATATCTTCTACAGGGTTAGGTGATTATGGCTACACCTTC. Amino acid sequence: CAISSTGLGDYGYTF.

The chain is built from TRBV27 and TRBJ1-2, with 8 bases that match TRBD1. After removal of 3 bases from V and 8 bases from J, the junction contained 5 bases not matched to a gene. CDR1 MNHEY and CDR2 SMNVEV come from the germline V gene (reference sequence). The CDR3 loop spans 13 amino acids. The CDR3 spells CASSFGQGGGYTF. As DNA, the CDR3 is TGTGCCAGCAGTTTTGGACAGGGTGGCGGCTACACCTTC.

The chain has TRBV19 and TRBJ1-6, with D hard to call. CDR1 is LNHDA, CDR2 SQIVND, per germline (reference sequence). The V end lost 3 bases, the J end lost 6 bases, and 12 bases lay between the germline ends. This CDR3 contains 15 residues. CDR3 bases: TGTGCCAGTAGTATCACGTGGGAGATTAATTCACCCCTCCACTTT. This encodes CASSITWEINSPLHF.

V is TRBV27 and J is TRBJ1-5, with unresolved D. Germline CDR1 MNHEY, CDR2 SMNVEV (reference sequence). The V end was cut by 1 base, the J end by 0 bases, with 10 bases between. CDR3 length equals 16 residues. The CDR3 here is CASSLFSGNSNQPQHF. The DNA for the CDR3 is TGTGCCAGCAGTTTATTTTCCGGGAATAGCAATCAGCCCCAGCATTTT.

The rearrangement links TRBV12-5 to TRBJ1-6; D call uncertain. Between the trimmed V and J ends, which lost 7 bases and 9 bases, there was a span of 16 bases. This CDR3 contains 14 residues. Germline V lookup: CDR1 LGHNT, CDR2 FRNRAP. The CDR3 loop is CASAGMGYSSPLHF. DNA for the CDR3: TGTGCTAGTGCCGGGATGGGCTACAGTTCACCCCTCCACTTT.

The J gene is TRBJ1-5, the V gene TRBV12-5; 9 positions agree with TRBD1. Germline-derived CDR1 and CDR2 are LGHNT and FRNRAP. The CDR3 runs 19 residues. V trimming: 5 bases; J trimming: 4 bases; junction bases outside the gene matches: 18. The CDR3: CASGTLDRGIRPNNQPQHF. CDR3 in DNA: TGTGCTAGTGGTACCCTGGACAGGGGCATCCGGCCCAATAATCAGCCCCAGCATTTT.

This chain links TRBV6-6 with TRBJ2-3, with 9 positions matching TRBD1. V shed 3 bases, J shed 6 bases, and the junction held 7 bases outside the gene matches. Germline V gene sequence: CDR1 MNHNY, CDR2 SVGAGI (reference sequence). This CDR3 contains 15 residues. CDR3: CASSYGGQGFDTQYF. CDR3 nucleotides: TGTGCCAGCAGTTATGGGGGACAGGGATTCGATACGCAGTATTTT.

The rearrangement links TRBV27 to TRBJ1-2, with 7 nucleotides matching TRBD1. The trim removed 6 bases at V and 4 bases at J, leaving 8 bases unmatched. CDR3 length: 14 amino acids. Germline CDR1 MNHEY, CDR2 SMNVEV (reference sequence). CDR3 region: CASSGDRGFYGYTF. The CDR3 DNA is TGTGCCAGCAGCGGGGACAGAGGGTTCTATGGCTACACCTTC.